This TCR beta chain was documented in a study of technical replicates of blood from a handful of donors. This clone came up a few times. The V gene lost 6 bases and the J gene lost 3 bases, with 15 bases spanning the gap. This CDR3 has 15 amino acids. Germline V gives CDR1 SGHNT, CDR2 YENEEA. Using immunoSEQ multiplex PCR, the repertoire was profiled, and TCRdb retains in-frame clones only, with some absent. The sample yields almost 90,000 clones, just under 95% seen once. The sequencing sample was made of T cells isolated from PBMCs. The clonotype was recovered from a human donor in good health. The chain recombines TRBV11-3 with TRBJ2-1; D possibly corresponds to TRBD1 (6 bases). DNA for the CDR3: TGTGCCAGCAGTCAACAGGGTTCCGGCTACAATGAGCAGTTCTTC. This encodes CASSQQGSGYNEQFF.